Listed here are 27 T cell receptor beta chains from one sample, sequenced in a study of blood T cells in healthy people across ages. Combining a sample-barcoded 5' primer with a J-beta primer mix, a second PCR ran for roughly 7 to 11 cycles. TCRdb passed the 5' RACE reads through MiXCR, listing each CDR3 protein once. Here the sample spans about 800,000 distinct CDR3 sequences, approximately 25% being singletons. These sequences were also reported in another study, on T cells of mothers and their children.

What was sequenced was blood. The receptors here all came from a boy aged 5-17 years in good health.

This chain links TRBV2 with TRBJ1-6; 10 positions match TRBD1. The ends lost 6 bases at V and 0 bases at J; junction bases unmatched: 5. Per germline, CDR1 SNHLY and CDR2 FYNNEI. The CDR3 sequence is 17 residues long. CDR3 amino acids: CASRGRTGGSYNSPLHF. In DNA form, the CDR3 reads TGTGCCAGCAGGGGCCGGACAGGGGGCTCCTATAATTCACCCCTCCACTTT.

There are a few counts of this clonotype. The chain combines TRBV28 with TRBJ2-7; TRBD1 matches at 8 bases. CDR1 and CDR2 (germline): MDHEN, SYDVKM. CDR3 size: 15 residues. The V segment lost 1 base and the J segment 3 bases; nucleotides outside the gene matches: 5. As DNA, the CDR3 is TGTGCCAGCAGTTTATCAGGGGGCGATCTCTACGAGCAGTACTTC. Residues: CASSLSGGDLYEQYF.

A word on this clonotype: Possible read error: a much larger clone is one base away. The chain uses TRBV29-1 and TRBJ2-5; 7 nucleotides align to TRBD2. This CDR3 comprises 12 residues. CDR1 is SQVTM, CDR2 ANQGSEA, per germline. J was trimmed by 4 bases and V by 5 bases; bases with no gene match: 4. Here the CDR3 DNA reads TGCAGCGTTATTTGGGGGGGAGAGACCCAGTACTTC. Translating gives CSVIWGGETQYF.

The rearrangement joins TRBV15 to TRBJ1-2, with 8 bases aligning to TRBD1. This CDR3 has 15 residues. Germline CDR1 and CDR2: LNHNV and YYDKDF (reference sequence). The trim removed 0 bases at V and 5 bases at J, leaving 5 bases unmatched. In DNA, the CDR3 is TGTGCCACCAGCAGAGATTCGACAGGGGCATATGGCTACACCTTC. It encodes CATSRDSTGAYGYTF.

V is TRBV7-9 and J is TRBJ1-1; D remains ambiguous. The germline V and J ends were trimmed by 11 bases and 5 bases, with 15 bases remaining between them. CDR1 and CDR2 (germline): SEHNR, FQNEAQ (reference sequence). The CDR3 length is 12 residues. The CDR3 region is CASMGFETEAFF. CDR3 sequence (DNA): TGTGCCTCGATGGGGTTTGAGACTGAAGCTTTCTTT.

This clonotype was seen more than once but under ten times. The chain couples TRBV7-2 to TRBJ1-3; D perhaps matches TRBD1 (5 bases). CDR3 size: 17 residues. Germline V lookup: CDR1 SGHTA, CDR2 FQGNSA. V dropped 0 bases and J dropped 4 bases, with 16 bases sitting between them. The CDR3 loop is CASSLASGYSPGNTIYF. The CDR3 DNA reads as TGTGCCAGCAGCTTAGCGTCAGGGTATTCTCCCGGAAACACCATATATTTT.

This clonotype was counted only a few times. The rearrangement uses TRBV7-2 and TRBJ1-3; D is unresolved. The CDR3 is made up of 12 amino acids. Germline CDR1 reads SGHTA; CDR2 reads FQGNSA. The germline V and J ends were trimmed by 2 bases and 8 bases, with 7 bases remaining between them. CDR3 amino acids: CASSLFSDTIYF. DNA of the CDR3: TGTGCCAGCAGCTTATTTTCTGACACCATATATTTT. The complete variable domain, with remaining parts taken from reference TRBV7-2 and TRBJ1-3, reads GAGVSQSPSNKVTEKGKDVELRCDPISGHTALYWYRQSLGQGLEFLIYFQGNSAPDKSGLPSDRFSAERTGGSVSTLTIQRTQQEDSAVYLCASSLFSDTIYFGEGSWLTVV.

The rearrangement links TRBV4-3 to TRBJ1-2; the match to TRBD1 covers 8 bases. Germline V gives CDR1 LGHNA, CDR2 YSLEER. The length of the CDR3 is 17 residues. The V segment lost 0 bases and the J segment 3 bases; nucleotides outside the gene matches: 9. In DNA, the CDR3 is TGCGCCAGCAGCCAAGATCGGTTGGCAGGGGGCTACTATGGCTACACCTTC. Protein product: CASSQDRLAGGYYGYTF.

This clonotype turned up a few times. The V call is TRBV12-3 or TRBV12-4, the J call TRBJ1-4; D ambiguous. This CDR3 has 16 residues. Trimming took off 5 bases at V and 7 bases at J, with 20 bases between the two ends. Here the CDR3 DNA reads TGTGCCAGCAGTCCGCCGCTCGCAGTTCCGGGTGAAAAACTGTTTTTT. Encoded protein: CASSPPLAVPGEKLFF.

CDR3 sequence: CSAIDKGQGANVLTF. CDR3 in DNA: TGCAGTGCCATAGACAAAGGACAGGGAGCCAACGTCCTGACTTTC. The chain employs TRBV20-1 and TRBJ2-6; 8 positions match TRBD1. The J segment lost 7 bases and the V segment lost 6 bases, leaving 11 bases of the junction unmatched. The CDR3 has 15 amino acids. In germline, CDR1 is DFQATT, CDR2 SNEGSKA (reference sequence).

The V call is TRBV15, the J call TRBJ2-1, with 13 bases lining up with TRBD2. The germline gives CDR1 LNHNV, CDR2 YYDKDF (reference sequence). The trim removed 4 bases at V and 6 bases at J, leaving 3 bases unmatched. The CDR3 contains 15 residues. The CDR3 sequence is CATSTRLAGGNEQFF. The CDR3 DNA reads TGTGCCACCAGCACCCGACTAGCGGGAGGCAATGAGCAGTTCTTC.

This chain connects TRBV6-5 to TRBJ2-2, with a possible D match to TRBD2 (6 bases). Trimming stripped 6 bases from V and 3 bases from J, with 14 bases between. The germline V gene has CDR1 MNHEY and CDR2 SVGAGI. The CDR3 covers 15 residues. Here the CDR3 reads CASRTSGLYTGELFF. Here the CDR3 DNA reads TGTGCCAGCAGGACCTCGGGACTTTACACCGGGGAGCTGTTTTTT.

This clonotype turned up a few times. The V gene is TRBV6-2 or TRBV6-3, the J gene TRBJ2-5, with TRBD2 matching 8 bases. J gave up 1 base and V 4 bases, and 8 bases lay outside the gene matches. CDR3 length: 16 residues. Germline CDR1 and CDR2: MNHEY and SVGEGT. The CDR3 loop reads CASSSTPTSGQETQYF. The CDR3 DNA follows: TGTGCCAGCAGTTCCACACCAACTAGCGGCCAAGAGACCCAGTACTTC.

The rearrangement links TRBV20-1 to TRBJ2-1; a possible D gene is TRBD2 (6 bases). V lost 1 base to trimming and J lost 8 bases, with 15 bases between them. The CDR3 contains 14 residues. The germline CDR1 and CDR2 sequences are DFQATT and SNEGSKA (reference sequence). CDR3 residues: CSARAIGSRYEQFF. As DNA, the CDR3 is TGCAGTGCTAGAGCAATCGGGAGTAGGTATGAGCAGTTCTTC.

This clonotype was counted a few times. The genes are TRBV3-1 and TRBJ2-5; TRBD2 matches at 11 bases. CDR3 length: 18 residues. Germline CDR1 is LGHDT and CDR2 is YNNKEL (reference sequence). J lost 4 bases, V lost 0 bases, and 10 bases had no gene match. DNA for the CDR3: TGTGCCAGCAGCCAAGAGCTAGCGGGGGGAATAGTCGGAGAGACCCAGTACTTC. The encoded protein is CASSQELAGGIVGETQYF.

This clonotype was seen only a few times. The chain recombines TRBV28 with TRBJ1-4; a weak D match, TRBD1 (6 bases). V was trimmed by 3 bases and J by 7 bases, leaving 12 bases between them. This CDR3 comprises 14 residues. CDR1 is MDHEN and CDR2 is SYDVKM in the germline V gene. CDR3 nucleotide sequence: TGTGCCAGCAGTTTCTTCCAGGGGACTGAAAAACTGTTTTTT. This encodes CASSFFQGTEKLFF.

This clonotype was counted a single time. The chain has TRBV3-1 and TRBJ2-1; D is undetermined. The end of the DNA fits TRBJ2-5 better, so the J call may be wrong. The CDR3 has 16 amino acids. The germline V gene encodes CDR1 LGHDT and CDR2 YNNKEL (reference sequence). The DNA for the CDR3 is TGTGCCAGCAGCCACCCCCGGGTTGCAGGTGGCGAGACCCAGTACTTC. Amino acids: CASSHPRVAGGETQYF.

The chain couples TRBV6-6 to TRBJ2-7, with 7 nucleotides matching TRBD2. This CDR3 is 12 amino acids long. The germline V gene has CDR1 MNHNY and CDR2 SVGAGI (reference sequence). Trimming removed 4 bases from V and 6 bases from J; junction bases left unmatched: 3. This CDR3 is CASSWGGVEQYF. CDR3 bases: TGTGCCAGCAGTTGGGGAGGGGTCGAGCAGTACTTC.

The chain joins TRBV2 to TRBJ2-3; maybe TRBD1 (5 bases). CDR1 and CDR2 from the germline V gene are SNHLY and FYNNEI. V was shortened by 7 bases and J by 1 base, with 6 bases between the two germline ends. The CDR3 is 12 amino acids. CDR3 region: CASIQGTDTQYF. In DNA form, the CDR3 reads TGTGCCAGCATACAGGGCACAGATACGCAGTATTTT.

This clonotype came up a few times. The chain is built from TRBV5-1 and TRBJ2-1, with 9 bases fitting TRBD1. The V gene end was trimmed by 4 bases and the J gene end by 9 bases; junction bases not matched to a gene: 14. There are 16 residues in the CDR3. CDR1 is SGHRS and CDR2 is YFSETQ in the germline V gene. CDR3 sequence reads: CASSVDPGTGTGEQFF. CDR3 sequence (DNA): TGCGCCAGCAGCGTGGACCCCGGGACAGGGACCGGTGAGCAGTTCTTC.

The J gene is TRBJ2-7, the V gene TRBV29-1, with a weak D call TRBD2 (6 bases). The CDR3 has 17 amino acids. Germline values: CDR1 SQVTM, CDR2 ANQGSEA. Trimming removed 7 bases from V and 0 bases from J, with 25 bases in between. CDR3: CSASEGLLSTSSYEQYF. The CDR3 region has the DNA TGCAGCGCCTCGGAGGGTTTACTATCCACGAGCTCCTACGAGCAGTACTTC.

Regarding this clonotype: The junction differs from germline at one of its ends, possibly a read error. The V call is TRBV20-1, the J call TRBJ1-3, with unresolved D. Germline V gene data show CDR1 as DFQATT and CDR2 as SNEGSKA (reference sequence). The CDR3 is 15 amino acids. The CDR3 sequence is CSARDLRDNGNTVYF. The CDR3 DNA reads as TGCAGTGCTAGAGATCTTCGAGACAATGGAAACACCGTATATTTT.

The V call is TRBV5-1, the J call TRBJ1-1, with D hard to call. Germline V gives CDR1 SGHRS, CDR2 YFSETQ. There are 15 residues in the CDR3. V was clipped by 4 bases and J by 3 bases, with 16 bases between them. The CDR3 DNA is TGCGCCAGCAGCCCAACACGCGGCGCGGACACTGAAGCTTTCTTT. Translation gives CASSPTRGADTEAFF.

The rearrangement joins TRBV6-6 to TRBJ1-1; 9 bases match TRBD1. The junction had 7 bases not matched to a gene; V was cut back by 6 bases and J by 5 bases. The CDR3 sequence is 14 residues long. Germline loops: CDR1 MNHNY, CDR2 SVGAGI (reference sequence). CDR3 nucleotides: TGTGCCAGCAGGCAACGGGACAGGGCGACTGAAGCTTTCTTT. Translating gives CASRQRDRATEAFF.

There are a few counts of this clonotype. The V and J genes are TRBV28 and TRBJ1-1; 7 bases agree with TRBD1. This CDR3 has 12 amino acids. Germline V gene lookup returns CDR1 MDHEN and CDR2 SYDVKM. The junction had 2 bases not matched to a gene; V was cut back by 3 bases and J by 7 bases. The DNA of the CDR3 is TGTGCCAGCAGTTTCGGACAGGTTGAAGCTTTCTTT. Amino acids: CASSFGQVEAFF. Full variable domain (rest looked up from reference TRBV28 and TRBJ1-1): DVKVTQSSRYLVKRTGEKVFLECVQDMDHENMFWYRQDPGLGLRLIYFSYDVKMKEKGDIPEGYSVSREKKERFSLILESASTNQTSMYLCASSFGQVEAFFGQGTRLTVV.

The chain couples TRBV4-2 to TRBJ2-1, with 7 nucleotides matching TRBD1. The CDR3 runs 16 residues. Looked up from germline, CDR1 is LGHNA and CDR2 is YNFKEQ. Trimming cost V 2 bases and J 4 bases; bases outside gene matches: 8. The CDR3 loop reads CASSQSTGVSYNEQFF. The CDR3 bases are TGTGCCAGCAGCCAATCTACAGGGGTGTCGTACAATGAGCAGTTCTTC.

The V call is TRBV5-1, the J call TRBJ2-5; 7 bases agree with TRBD1. Germline loops: CDR1 SGHRS, CDR2 YFSETQ. J lost 4 bases, V lost 4 bases, and 10 bases had no gene match. CDR3 length: 15 residues. The DNA for the CDR3 is TGCGCCAGCAGCCACCGGGACAGCTCAGGAGAGACCCAGTACTTC. It translates to CASSHRDSSGETQYF.